Following are 18 T cell receptor beta chains from one sample sequenced in a study of T cell repertoires in cytomegalovirus infection. In TCRdb, the reads were re-called with MiXCR into one record per CDR3 protein. Here the sample spans around 210,000 distinct CDR3 sequences, 6% to 8% being singletons. The sample consisted of PBMCs. The receptors shown here come from a human donor in good health (CMV status not recorded). Some clones in this sample may be carry-over from other donors' samples.

This clonotype was recorded many times. The CDR3: CASSNTGGAWDEQFF. CDR3 DNA sequence: TGTGCCAGCAGCAACACGGGGGGGGCCTGGGATGAGCAGTTCTTC. The rearrangement links TRBV28 to TRBJ2-1; the match to TRBD2 covers 8 bases. Unmatched junction bases numbered 12, after V lost 6 bases and J lost 8 bases. This CDR3 comprises 15 residues. Germline CDR1 and CDR2: MDHEN and SYDVKM.

V and J are TRBV7-9 and TRBJ1-1, with 11 bases lining up with TRBD1. The CDR3 is made up of 17 amino acids. Germline V lookup: CDR1 SEHNR, CDR2 FQNEAQ (reference sequence). J gave up 1 base and V 1 base, and 5 bases lay outside the gene matches. The CDR3 sequence: CASSLVGGQGANTEAFF. CDR3 bases: TGTGCCAGCAGCTTAGTAGGCGGACAGGGGGCGAACACTGAAGCTTTCTTT.

This clonotype was detected many times. The V and J genes are TRBV20-1 and TRBJ1-5, with D tentatively TRBD1 (6 bases). V lost 6 bases and J lost 2, with 11 bases in between. The length of the CDR3 is 13 residues. The V gene's germline CDR1 is DFQATT and CDR2 SNEGSKA (reference sequence). The CDR3 DNA reads as TGCAGTGCCAAAGGGGGAGGCAATCAGCCCCAGCATTTT. Its translation is CSAKGGGNQPQHF.

This clonotype showed up many times. This chain uses TRBV12-3 or TRBV12-4 with TRBJ1-3, with a weak D call TRBD1 (5 bases). There are 15 residues in the CDR3. V gave up 6 bases and J gave up 2 bases, with 14 bases separating them. Here the CDR3 DNA reads TGTGCCAGCAGCGACGGGGCAGGTCCTGGAAACACCATATATTTT. Amino acids: CASSDGAGPGNTIYF.

This clonotype was recorded many times. V gene TRBV4-2 combines with J gene TRBJ1-2; TRBD1 matches at 7 bases. Germline lookup yields CDR1 LGHNA and CDR2 YNFKEQ. The ends lost 6 bases at V and 3 bases at J; junction bases unmatched: 7. The CDR3 runs to 14 residues. As DNA, the CDR3 is TGTGCCAGCAGTCGATCCGGGACAGACTATGGCTACACCTTC. Translation gives CASSRSGTDYGYTF.

In the case of this clonotype: A much larger clone lies one base from this, so it may be a read error. The genes are TRBV7-2 and TRBJ2-1, with 7 bases identical to TRBD2. Looked up from germline, CDR1 is SGHTA and CDR2 is FQGNSA. The trim removed 7 bases at V and 7 bases at J, leaving 13 bases unmatched. The CDR3 consists of 15 residues. The CDR3 here is CASIPAGDPPNEQFF. The CDR3, as DNA: TGTGCCAGCATACCGGCGGGGGACCCACCAAATGAGCAGTTCTTC.

This clonotype was seen repeatedly, ten times or more. This chain joins TRBV6-1 and TRBJ2-7, with 9 bases matching TRBD1. V was pared by 6 bases and J by 4 bases, with 7 bases of the junction left unmatched. The CDR3 has 14 amino acids. Germline assignment: CDR1 MNHNS and CDR2 SASEGT. CDR3 nucleotides: TGTGCCAGCAGAACAGGGGGCTCGGGTTACGAGCAGTACTTC. Translated, it gives CASRTGGSGYEQYF.

This chain links TRBV29-1 with TRBJ1-1; tentative D call: TRBD1 (6 bases). The V and J ends lost 3 bases and 3 bases respectively, with 14 bases between them. Germline V gene sequence: CDR1 SQVTM, CDR2 ANQGSEA. There are 14 residues in the CDR3. CDR3 DNA sequence: TGCAGCGTTGACGAACAGGGTTTTGACACTGAAGCTTTCTTT. Translation gives CSVDEQGFDTEAFF.

Many counts were recorded for this clonotype. The rearrangement joins TRBV20-1 to TRBJ2-2, with a weak D call TRBD1 (5 bases). The CDR3 is made up of 14 amino acids. CDR1 is DFQATT, CDR2 SNEGSKA, per germline (reference sequence). Between the trimmed V and J ends, which lost 0 bases and 2 bases, there was a span of 7 bases. CDR3 in DNA: TGCAGTGCTAGAGAAGGGGCCAACACCGGGGAGCTGTTTTTT. Encoded protein: CSAREGANTGELFF.

This clonotype occurred many times. The chain employs TRBV6-5 and TRBJ2-5; the match to TRBD1 covers 7 bases. The CDR3 length is 15 residues. V trimming: 5 bases; J trimming: 4 bases; junction bases outside the gene matches: 10. Germline V gene lookup returns CDR1 MNHEY and CDR2 SVGAGI. In DNA, the CDR3 is TGTGCCAGCAGTACCCAAAAGACAGGGATAGAGACCCAGTACTTC. This encodes CASSTQKTGIETQYF.

This clonotype has a count of ten or more. This chain joins TRBV28 and TRBJ1-5; D is unresolved. Trimming shortened V by 6 bases and J by 4 bases, and 19 bases separated the two germline ends. Germline V gene data show CDR1 as MDHEN and CDR2 as SYDVKM. The CDR3 spans 16 residues. As DNA, the CDR3 is TGTGCCAGCAGACTCATTACAGCAATAGCAAATCAGCCCCAGCATTTT. This codes for CASRLITAIANQPQHF.

This clonotype was found many times. The chain recombines TRBV7-2 with TRBJ1-2, with D possibly TRBD1 on 6 matching bases. This CDR3 region has 15 residues. The V gene's germline CDR1 is SGHTA and CDR2 FQGNSA. V was clipped by 3 bases and J by 8 bases, with 19 bases between them. This CDR3 is CASSFRGIGLGGYTF. The CDR3 DNA reads TGTGCCAGCAGCTTTAGGGGGATAGGGCTGGGCGGCTACACCTTC. Together with reference TRBV7-2 and TRBJ1-2, the CDR3 gives the full variable domain: GAGVSQSPSNKVTEKGKDVELRCDPISGHTALYWYRQSLGQGLEFLIYFQGNSAPDKSGLPSDRFSAERTGGSVSTLTIQRTQQEDSAVYLCASSFRGIGLGGYTFGSGTRLTVV.

This clonotype has at least ten counts. The chain combines TRBV29-1 with TRBJ1-1; D is undetermined. The CDR3 is 11 amino acids. Trimming shortened V by 2 bases and J by 5 bases, and 6 bases separated the two germline ends. The germline gives CDR1 SQVTM, CDR2 ANQGSEA. The chain's CDR3 is CSVESRTEAFF. DNA of the CDR3: TGCAGCGTTGAAAGTAGGACTGAAGCTTTCTTT.

The rearrangement joins TRBV20-1 to TRBJ2-1; 7 bases fit TRBD2. V lost 3 bases to trimming and J lost 1 base; unmatched junction nucleotides: 6. Germline V gene data show CDR1 as DFQATT and CDR2 as SNEGSKA (reference sequence). The CDR3 contains 15 residues. CDR3 DNA sequence: TGCAGTGCTAGGCCCGGGAGGATGTCCTACAATGAGCAGTTCTTC. Protein product: CSARPGRMSYNEQFF.

At least ten counts were recorded for this clonotype. This chain uses TRBV24-1 with TRBJ1-2; TRBD1 agrees at 8 bases. Germline CDR1 is KGHDR and CDR2 is SFDVKD. CDR3 length equals 14 residues. V dropped 4 bases and J dropped 4; count of bases not matched to a gene: 4. The CDR3 reads CATSEGTGRYGYTF. CDR3 in DNA: TGTGCCACCAGTGAGGGGACAGGACGCTATGGCTACACCTTC.

This clonotype was observed at least ten times. The rearrangement links TRBV11-3 to TRBJ2-3; 9 nucleotides align to TRBD2. The germline gives CDR1 SGHNT, CDR2 YENEEA. There are 15 residues in the CDR3. V shed 2 bases, J shed 5 bases, and the junction held 5 bases outside the gene matches. Written as DNA, the CDR3 is TGTGCCAGCAGCTTACGGCGGGGGGGCGAAGATACGCAGTATTTT. Its protein is CASSLRRGGEDTQYF.

This clonotype was seen ten or more times. The chain couples TRBV7-2 to TRBJ2-1; D gene uncertain. The CDR3 contains 14 residues. V was trimmed by 5 bases and J by 7 bases, leaving 15 bases between them. Per germline, CDR1 SGHTA and CDR2 FQGNSA. DNA of the CDR3: TGTGCCAGCAGCCTCCAACCGCAGTCGAATGAGCAGTTCTTC. This sequence encodes CASSLQPQSNEQFF.

A few counts support this clonotype. V and J are TRBV28 and TRBJ1-2, with D hard to call. Looked up from germline, CDR1 is MDHEN and CDR2 is SYDVKM. There are 14 residues in the CDR3. The V gene lost 5 bases and the J gene lost 2 bases, with 12 bases spanning the gap. This chain's CDR3 is CASSPLEGNYGYTF. The CDR3 DNA follows: TGTGCCAGCAGTCCCTTAGAAGGAAACTATGGCTACACCTTC.